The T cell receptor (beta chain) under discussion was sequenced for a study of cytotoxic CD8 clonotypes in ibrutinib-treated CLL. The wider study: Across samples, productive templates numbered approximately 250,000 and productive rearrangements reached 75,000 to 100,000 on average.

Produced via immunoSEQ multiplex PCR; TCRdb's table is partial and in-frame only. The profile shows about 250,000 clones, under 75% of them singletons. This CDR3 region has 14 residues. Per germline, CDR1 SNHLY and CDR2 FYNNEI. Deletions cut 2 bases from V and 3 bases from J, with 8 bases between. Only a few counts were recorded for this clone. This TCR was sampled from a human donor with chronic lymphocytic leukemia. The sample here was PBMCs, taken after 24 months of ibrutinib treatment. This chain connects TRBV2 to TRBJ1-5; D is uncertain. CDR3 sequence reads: CASSEPRANQPQHF. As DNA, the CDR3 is TGTGCCAGCAGTGAACCAAGGGCCAATCAGCCCCAGCATTTT.